Listed below are T cell receptor beta chains from one sample, sequenced in a study of PD-L1 blockade in urothelial cancer. Data came from immunoSEQ multiplex PCR; TCRdb stores just in-frame clones and leaves some out. The repertoire holds tens of thousands of clones, around four fifths seen once, with 15% in the top ten. The source was PBMCs, collected around atezolizumab (anti-PD-L1) treatment. These receptor sequences come from a man aged 80 or over with urothelial cancer. The CDR3 runs from the conserved cysteine through the conserved F or W. D genes are given only for firm matches. Some rows have no size entry. The others give once, few or many, or a class for an expanded clone.

clone_size	v_call	j_call	cdr3_length	d_call	cdr3_nt	cdr3_aa
.	TRBV14	TRBJ1-1	14	.	TGTGCCAGCAGCCTACTCGTCGATGGGGGGGAAGCTTTCTTT	CASSLLVDGGEAFF
.	TRBV5-4	TRBJ2-7	16	TRBD2	TGTGCCAGCAGCCTCTGGACTAGCGGGAGGGCCTACGAGCAGTACTTC	CASSLWTSGRAYEQYF
.	TRBV5-1	TRBJ2-1	16	TRBD2	TGCGCCAGCAGCTTTACGTCCCTAGCGGGTTACAATGAGCAGTTCTTC	CASSFTSLAGYNEQFF
.	TRBV11-2	TRBJ1-6	13	TRBD1	TGTGCCAGCAGATCGACAGGGTGGTCACCCCTCCACTTT	CASRSTGWSPLHF
once	TRBV5-6	TRBJ2-1	15	TRBD2	TGTGCCAGCAGCTTTGTGACTAGCGGGGTAAATGAGCAGTTCTTC	CASSFVTSGVNEQFF
.	TRBV7-7	TRBJ2-5	15	TRBD2	TGTGCCAGCAGCGATACCGGGACTAGTGGAGAGACCCAGTACTTC	CASSDTGTSGETQYF
.	TRBV30	TRBJ1-3	13	TRBD1	TGTGCTGGGGGACAGGCATCTGGAAACACCATATATTTT	CAGGQASGNTIYF
.	TRBV6-1	TRBJ2-7	18	.	TGTGCCAGCAGTGAAGCGGCCCCAACGTCTAGGATTTCCTACGAGCAGTACTTC	CASSEAAPTSRISYEQYF
.	TRBV5-7	TRBJ1-2	14	.	TGTGCCAGCAGCCGGGGGAAAACTAACTATGGCTACACCTTC	CASSRGKTNYGYTF
once	TRBV19	TRBJ1-3	18	.	TGTGCCAGTAGCTCAATCCGGAGGAAAGAGAGCTCTGGAAACACCATATATTTT	CASSSIRRKESSGNTIYF
.	TRBV6-5	TRBJ2-1	15	TRBD1	TGTGCCAGCAGGAGGACAGGCTTATTATACAATGAGCAGTTCTTC	CASRRTGLLYNEQFF
.	TRBV5-6	TRBJ2-3	16	.	TGTGCCAGCAGCTTTCCCGGGGTAAGGAGCACAGATACGCAGTATTTT	CASSFPGVRSTDTQYF
.	TRBV7-6	TRBJ2-7	14	TRBD2	TGTGCCAGCAGCTTGGCGGGAGGGATCTACGAGCAGTACTTC	CASSLAGGIYEQYF
once	TRBV9	TRBJ2-3	13	.	TGTGCCAGCAGCCCCGTTAGGAGGGATACGCAGTATTTT	CASSPVRRDTQYF
.	TRBV7-2	TRBJ1-1	17	.	TGTGCCAGCAACAAGGGGGATGGGGCAGGGAGGGGCACTGAAGCTTTCTTT	CASNKGDGAGRGTEAFF
.	TRBV5-1	TRBJ1-5	14	.	TGCGCCAGCAGCTTGGTCGGCGGGGATCAGCCCCGGCATTTT	CASSLVGGDQPRHF
once	TRBV10-2	TRBJ2-5	16	.	TGCGCCAGCGGACTAACGGGAGCAGGGGGAGAAGGGACCCAGTACTTC	CASGLTGAGGEGTQYF
once	TRBV5-1	TRBJ2-2	16	.	TGCGCCAGCAGCTTGGGTACTAGGACGAACACCGGGGAGCTGTTTTTT	CASSLGTRTNTGELFF
.	TRBV5-6	TRBJ2-7	15	TRBD1	TGTGCCAGCAGGACCCGACAGGGGAATGTCTACGAGCAGTACTTC	CASRTRQGNVYEQYF
few	TRBV6-1	TRBJ2-7	14	.	TGTGCCAGCAGGACTGGGCAGGGGGGAAACGAGCAGTACTTC	CASRTGQGGNEQYF
medium-sized	TRBV30	TRBJ1-1	14	.	TGTGCCTGGAGTGTACCTGGGCTGAGCACTGAAGCTTTCTTT	CAWSVPGLSTEAFF
.	TRBV6-1	TRBJ1-4	14	.	TGTGCCAGCAGGGGGGGTGCAACTAATGAAAAACTGTTTTTT	CASRGGATNEKLFF
.	TRBV4-1	TRBJ2-1	15	.	TGCGCCAGCAGCCAAGAGGGGGGTTCCTACAATGAGCAGTTCTTC	CASSQEGGSYNEQFF
.	TRBV4-1	TRBJ2-7	15	.	TGCGCCAGCAGCGCCCAACCTACCCCGGGAGACGAGCAGTACTTC	CASSAQPTPGDEQYF
.	TRBV7-2	TRBJ2-3	15	.	TGTGCCAGCGCCACGGCGGGAAGAGGAACAGATACGCAGTATTTT	CASATAGRGTDTQYF
.	TRBV18	TRBJ2-7	12	.	TGTGCCAGCTCACGCGGGGGCCGCGAGCAGTACTTC	CASSRGGREQYF
.	TRBV6-5	TRBJ2-3	15	TRBD1	TGTGCCAGCAGGGGACAGGGGGACGGCACAGATACGCAGTATTTT	CASRGQGDGTDTQYF
.	TRBV5-1	TRBJ2-3	15	.	TGCGCCAGCAGCTCGGGGACACGACAAACAGATACGCAGTATTTT	CASSSGTRQTDTQYF
.	TRBV11-2	TRBJ2-3	15	.	TGTGCCAGCAGCTTAATGCGGGGGCCCACAGATACGCAGTATTTT	CASSLMRGPTDTQYF
.	TRBV5-1	TRBJ2-7	15	TRBD1	TGCGCCAGCAGCGTCGGGACAGGGGGGAAGTACGAGCAGTACTTC	CASSVGTGGKYEQYF
.	TRBV5-1	TRBJ2-3	16	TRBD1	TGCGCCAGCAGGCCAATGAGGACAGGGTACACAGATACGCAGTATTTT	CASRPMRTGYTDTQYF
.	TRBV30	TRBJ1-1	14	.	TGTGCCTGGACCAAAGGTACTAAGAACACTGAAGCTTTCTTT	CAWTKGTKNTEAFF
once	TRBV5-1	TRBJ2-5	15	.	TGCGCCAGCAGCCCGCAGGGTCCGTGGGAAGAGACCCAGTACTTC	CASSPQGPWEETQYF
.	TRBV10-3	TRBJ1-5	13	.	TGTGCCATCAGTGAAATGAGCGATCAGCCCCAGCATTTT	CAISEMSDQPQHF
.	TRBV7-8	TRBJ2-7	13	.	TGTGCCAGCAGCTTCTCCGGGAGCAACGAGCAGTACTTC	CASSFSGSNEQYF
.	TRBV7-8	TRBJ1-5	17	TRBD1	TGTGCCAGCAGCCCCAGACCCCTCGGACAGGGATATCAGCCCCAGCATTTT	CASSPRPLGQGYQPQHF
.	TRBV25-1	TRBJ2-1	15	.	TGTGCCAGCCTCGGGGGGCGGGAGCTGTACAATGAGCAGTTCTTC	CASLGGRELYNEQFF
.	TRBV5-6	TRBJ2-1	16	TRBD2	TGTGCCAGCAGCTTGGGGGTAGCGGGAAGGCCGAATGAGCAGTTCTTC	CASSLGVAGRPNEQFF
.	TRBV18	TRBJ2-2	15	TRBD1	TGTGCCAGCTCAGCATCAGGGGGGAACACCGGGGAGCTGTTTTTT	CASSASGGNTGELFF
.	TRBV5-1	TRBJ2-5	17	TRBD2	TGCGCCAGCAGCTTTGGGACTAGCGGGACATTACAAGAGACCCAGTACTTC	CASSFGTSGTLQETQYF
.	TRBV7-9	TRBJ2-5	13	.	TGTGCCAGCACCGCGGGGCCCCAAGAGACCCAGTACTTC	CASTAGPQETQYF
.	TRBV6-5	TRBJ2-1	13	.	TGTGCCAGCAGTAGGGGGGGGTACAATGAGCAGTTCTTC	CASSRGGYNEQFF
.	TRBV29-1	TRBJ1-1	14	.	TGCAGCGTTGGCCGGGGAGGTGCGAACACTGAAGCTTTCTTT	CSVGRGGANTEAFF
.	TRBV27	TRBJ1-2	17	.	TGTGCCAGCAGTCCCCAAGTTCCGGGACAAACTAACTATGGCTACACCTTC	CASSPQVPGQTNYGYTF
.	TRBV18	TRBJ2-3	16	TRBD2	TGTGCCAGCTCACCTTCCCTAGCGGGGGGCACAGATACGCAGTATTTT	CASSPSLAGGTDTQYF
.	TRBV30	TRBJ2-7	12	.	TGTGCCTGGAGTGAACAGTTTGGGCGGCAGTACTTC	CAWSEQFGRQYF
.	TRBV18	TRBJ1-3	17	.	TGTGCCAGCTCACCACTCGACGGGTCCTTCTCTGGAAACACCATATATTTT	CASSPLDGSFSGNTIYF
once	TRBV18	TRBJ1-1	13	.	TGTGCCAGCTCGCCCATACAGGGCACTGAAGCTTTCTTT	CASSPIQGTEAFF
.	TRBV13	TRBJ2-3	13	.	TGTGCCAGCAGCTTGAGGGTGGGAGATACGCAGTATTTT	CASSLRVGDTQYF
.	TRBV30	TRBJ2-2	14	.	TGTGCCTGGAGTATACAGGGTTACACCGGGGAGCTGTTTTTT	CAWSIQGYTGELFF
.	TRBV18	TRBJ2-3	15	.	TGTGCCAGCTCACCCCCGGGACACAACACAGATACGCAGTATTTT	CASSPPGHNTDTQYF
once	TRBV2	TRBJ2-1	15	.	TGTGCCAGCAGTGACCTTAGTGCTACCTACAATGAGCAGTTCTTC	CASSDLSATYNEQFF
.	TRBV5-5	TRBJ2-3	17	TRBD1	TGTGCCAGCAGTTTCTACCGGGACAGGGGGCACACAGATACGCAGTATTTT	CASSFYRDRGHTDTQYF
.	TRBV10-1	TRBJ2-2	14	.	TGCGCCAGCAGTGGAGTGGCAGGCACCGGGGAGCTGTTTTTT	CASSGVAGTGELFF
.	TRBV12-5	TRBJ1-1	13	TRBD1	TGTGCTAGTGGTTTGGGACAGGGGGTTCGGGCTTTCTTT	CASGLGQGVRAFF
once	TRBV10-1	TRBJ2-1	15	TRBD2	TGCGCCAGCAGTAGAGGGGTAGCGGGAAGAGATGAGCAGTTCTTC	CASSRGVAGRDEQFF
.	TRBV6-5	TRBJ2-7	14	TRBD1	TGTGCCAGCAGACCCTTCGGACAGGGTGACGAGCAGTACTTC	CASRPFGQGDEQYF